This T cell receptor (beta chain) derives from a study of Ad26.COV2.S vaccination and SARS-CoV-2 variants (dated by TCRdb to the early 2020s). Regarding the research as a whole: Vaccine-arm donors came from COV1001, a multicentre, randomized, double-blind, placebo-controlled phase I-IIa trial of Ad26.COV2.S in healthy adults. Ad26.COV2.S was administered intramuscularly at 5 x 10^10 or 1 x 10^11 viral particles, either as a single shot or as two shots given 56 days apart. TCRbeta repertoire sequencing served as the tool for gauging how specific and how broad the SARS-CoV-2-reactive T cell receptors were following Ad26.COV2.S vaccination. The TCR-sequenced set comprised around 32 samples: approximately 20 Ad26.COV2.S vaccine recipients, 5 placebo recipients and 8 SARS-CoV-2 convalescent individuals. Participants in the trial were split at random into five groups of five each, receiving low-dose or high-dose Ad26.COV2.S once or twice, or else placebo on both occasions. Investigators did not know the trial group allocation while performing experiments and assessing outcomes. Results and caveats for the whole study, not just this receptor: The study was not powered to compare responses between vaccine doses or regimens. After vaccination, substantial breadth of spike-specific CD8+ and CD4+ T cell responses was reported. Spike-specific TCR breadth was higher in Ad26.COV2.S recipients than in placebo recipients (P = 0.0014). Vaccine and placebo recipients had comparable non-spike TCR breadth, which fits with the vaccine containing only spike. It was noted by the authors that total T cell responses may have been underestimated by the TCR breadth and depth analyses.

The immunoSEQ Assay was used to sequence TCRbeta CDR3 regions. After extraction, genomic DNA underwent amplification by bias-controlled multiplex PCR, followed by high-throughput sequencing. As for the original processing: To quantify the absolute abundance of every unique TCRbeta CDR3 region, sequences were collapsed and filtered. Usable DNA was measured by amplifying reference genes present in all nucleated cells, and TCRbeta template counts were normalized to that usable DNA to estimate T cell fraction. Repertoire TCRs were annotated as SARS-CoV-2-specific by exact matching of V gene, CDR3 amino acid sequence and J gene to a known reactive TCR set. The reference SARS-CoV-2 TCR set was obtained from MIRA and was filtered for enrichment in COVID-19-positive ImmuneCODE repertoires, whereby public or cross-reactive TCRs were removed. Drawing on the MIRA antigens, annotated TCRs were analysed further at the level of specific ORF or position within ORF. Depth was the summed frequency of annotated unique rearrangements, while breadth was defined as annotated unique rearrangements over total unique productive rearrangements. Two-sided Wilcoxon rank-sum tests were applied when comparing TCR breadth between groups. Held by TCRdb, this immuneACCESS table contains in-frame sequences only and omits some clones. Under half of the omission traces to an unresolved V gene where checked; the cause of the rest is unknown. V and J calls and clone size are those listed in that table; D and trimming were worked out from the DNA. The table for this sample lists around 400,000 clones; about 88% of them were counted only once. The ten biggest clones cover about 2% of the sample.

As regards this clone: This clone's antigen is unknown. No much larger clonotype is one base removed from it; base qualities were not supplied.

V is cut by 6 bases and J by 2 bases, and the space between the germline ends is 14 bases. The CDR1 and CDR2 encoded by the germline V gene are SGHDT and YYEEEE. The CDR3 starts with the cysteine, ends with the phenylalanine, and has 14 residues. Only CDR3 DNA remains: 42 bases, in frame from the first base. This specimen's treatment or condition label, interpreted: 19 received Ad26.COV2.S at low or high dose, single or two shots; roughly 5 received placebo; per-sample allocation not given. Repertoires of vaccine and placebo recipients were sequenced from samples collected on day 63 after the first injection. In Cohort 1b, 25 to 30 adults aged 18-55 years were enrolled at a single site in Boston, USA, between 29 July and 7 August 2020. As a vaccine, Ad26.COV2.S was a replication-incompetent adenovirus type 26 vector that expressed a prefusion-stabilized SARS-CoV-2 spike protein derived from the original Wuhan strain.

The rearrangement joined TRBV5-6 to TRBJ2-5, and perhaps TRBD2 as D gene, on 5 matching bases. This sequence was found in a person aged 18 to 59 who received the Ad26.COV2.S COVID-19 vaccine or a placebo. This material consisted of peripheral blood, taken in a trial of Ad26.COV2.S vaccine versus placebo. The nucleotide sequence reads as follows: TGTGCCAGCAACTATGGAGGAGAACAAGAGACCCAGTACTTC. The encoded protein is CASNYGGEQETQYF.